The following is a T cell receptor beta chain sequence with its context. Its target is not known. The sample originates from a study of graft-versus-host responses after intestinal transplantation. About the study: In this cohort, recipients had multivisceral, liver-intestinal, or isolated intestinal transplants. After anti-thymocyte globulin induction, recipients took tacrolimus and steroids for around 3 years.

The CDR3 is 17 residues long. Germline V CDR1 and CDR2: LNHDA, SQIVND (reference sequence). With V trimmed by 5 bases and J by 2 bases, 15 bases remained unmatched. Study observations and caveats: Early post-transplant HvG declines were associated with peak circulating GvH clone levels. Allografts of one patient group, those with graft-donor T cell macrochimerism, had high graft-versus-host to host-versus-graft clonal ratios.

Sequenced by immunoSEQ multiplex PCR; TCRdb stores in-frame clones only, minus some. Found here are 90,000 to 130,000 clones, more than 85% of them singletons; the top ten hold 0.9% to 1.5%. This TCR was recovered from a human donor who was the organ donor for an intestinal transplant. The chain combines TRBV19 with TRBJ2-7; TRBD2 matches at 7 bases. Sample: unstimulated CD8+ T cells sorted from spleen or lymph node cells, taken before transplant. CDR3 sequence (DNA): TGTGCCAGTAGTCCCTCAAGTGGGAGGGCCCTCGCCTACGAGCAGTACTTC. Translated: CASSPSSGRALAYEQYF.